Each of the 26 T cell receptor beta chains below was sequenced from the same sample in a study of blood T cell repertoires in COVID-19. The assay was immunoSEQ multiplex PCR, and TCRdb's table has in-frame clones only and misses some. The sample yields some 500,000 clones, approximately 88% seen once. Source material: peripheral blood. The receptor set was obtained from a woman between 50 and 59 years old with COVID-19, enrolled during active disease.

This chain joins TRBV27 and TRBJ2-7, with D maybe TRBD1 (6 bases). The germline gives CDR1 MNHEY, CDR2 SMNVEV (reference sequence). V gave up 5 bases and J gave up 1 base, with 12 bases separating them. CDR3 length equals 14 residues. CDR3 in DNA: TGTGCCAGCAGTCTAAGGGGGAAGTCCTACGAGCAGTACTTC. This translates into CASSLRGKSYEQYF.

V usage is TRBV5-6 and J usage is TRBJ2-7; D might be TRBD2 (5 bases). The CDR3 length is 13 residues. V was shortened by 2 bases and J by 6 bases, with 12 bases between the two germline ends. Germline V gene sequence: CDR1 SGHDT, CDR2 YYEEEE. The CDR3 spells CASSFLSGTEQYF. The CDR3 DNA reads as TGTGCCAGCAGCTTCTTATCGGGAACCGAGCAGTACTTC.

The V gene is TRBV2, the J gene TRBJ2-1, with 8 bases fitting TRBD1. This CDR3 contains 14 residues. Germline lookup yields CDR1 SNHLY and CDR2 FYNNEI. The trim removed 8 bases at V and 5 bases at J, leaving 8 bases unmatched. CDR3 sequence: CASSWRGQDNEQFF. The CDR3 region has the DNA TGTGCCAGCTCTTGGAGGGGACAGGACAATGAGCAGTTCTTC.

The rearrangement uses TRBV7-4 and TRBJ1-5; D possibly corresponds to TRBD1 (6 bases). The V and J ends lost 8 bases and 0 bases respectively, with 20 bases between them. The CDR3 totals 17 residues. The V gene's germline CDR1 is SGHVT and CDR2 SQSDAQ. This chain's CDR3 is CASGSGPGHPSNQPQHF. In DNA, the CDR3 is TGTGCCAGCGGCTCTGGACCGGGACACCCTAGCAATCAGCCCCAGCATTTT.

The rearrangement uses TRBV12-3 or TRBV12-4 and TRBJ1-2; 9 bases align to TRBD1. The CDR3 totals 13 residues. V trimming: 3 bases; J trimming: 7 bases; junction bases outside the gene matches: 3. CDR3 in amino acids: CASSLGQGAGYTF. For the CDR3, the DNA is TGTGCCAGCAGTTTGGGACAGGGTGCTGGCTACACCTTC.

The rearrangement uses TRBV2 and TRBJ1-5; D may be TRBD1 (6 bases). This CDR3 spans 13 amino acids. Germline CDR1 is SNHLY and CDR2 is FYNNEI. Trimming left V 7 bases short and J 1 base short, with 8 bases between. The CDR3 sequence is CASTGESNQPQHF. The CDR3 bases are TGTGCCAGCACAGGGGAGAGCAATCAGCCCCAGCATTTT.

The rearrangement links TRBV6-5 to TRBJ1-2, with D hard to call. Germline CDR1 reads MNHEY; CDR2 reads SVGAGI. The CDR3 consists of 14 residues. V was shortened by 2 bases and J by 2 bases, with 9 bases between the two germline ends. CDR3 residues: CASSYREKNYGYTF. The CDR3 DNA sequence: TGTGCCAGCAGTTACAGGGAGAAGAACTATGGCTACACCTTC.

The gene calls are TRBV19 and TRBJ1-5; perhaps TRBD1 as D (5 bases). V was cut by 7 bases and J by 7 bases, with 17 bases left in between. Per the germline V gene, CDR1 is LNHDA and CDR2 is SQIVND (reference sequence). The CDR3 loop spans 14 amino acids. The CDR3 is CASTVGGSWQPQHF. In DNA form, the CDR3 reads TGTGCCAGTACCGTCGGGGGAAGTTGGCAGCCCCAGCATTTT.

The V gene is TRBV27, the J gene TRBJ2-5; maybe TRBD1 (7 bases). The germline V gene has CDR1 MNHEY and CDR2 SMNVEV (reference sequence). CDR3 length equals 16 residues. V was pared by 4 bases and J by 4 bases, with 19 bases between. The CDR3 DNA reads TGTGCCAGCAGTTCCAGAGGGGGCGGGATATCAGAGACCCAGTACTTC. Translated, it gives CASSSRGGGISETQYF.

The V gene is TRBV6-5, the J gene TRBJ2-7; 9 bases are a match to TRBD2. The CDR3 length is 15 residues. Germline CDR1 reads MNHEY; CDR2 reads SVGAGI. The trim removed 0 bases at V and 6 bases at J, leaving 6 bases unmatched. The chain's CDR3 is CASSYSRAGGLEQYF. The DNA for the CDR3 is TGTGCCAGCAGTTACTCCAGAGCGGGGGGTCTCGAGCAGTACTTC.

The V and J genes are TRBV19 and TRBJ2-4; D may be TRBD1 (6 bases). Trimming stripped 3 bases from V and 7 bases from J, with 13 bases between. The germline V gene has CDR1 LNHDA and CDR2 SQIVND (reference sequence). The CDR3 is made up of 14 amino acids. DNA of the CDR3: TGTGCCAGTAGTATGGGACAAGTATCCAACATTCAGTACTTC. Its translation: CASSMGQVSNIQYF.

The J gene is TRBJ2-7, the V gene TRBV5-4; possibly TRBD2 for D (6 bases). V dropped 2 bases and J dropped 6 bases, with 15 bases sitting between them. CDR1 is SGHNT and CDR2 is YYREEE in the germline V gene (reference sequence). The CDR3 runs 14 residues. As DNA, the CDR3 is TGTGCCAGCAGCTTAAACCCGGGGACTGGCGAGCAGTACTTC. It translates to CASSLNPGTGEQYF.

The chain carries TRBV11-2 and TRBJ1-4; TRBD1 agrees at 10 bases. This CDR3 has 17 residues. Germline trimming cut 4 bases from V and 5 bases from J; bases unmatched to any gene: 10. Germline V gene sequence: CDR1 SGHAT, CDR2 FQNNGV. In nucleotides, the CDR3 is TGTGCCAGCAGCTCTGGGACAGGGGCACCCCAGAATGAAAAACTGTTTTTT. It yields the protein CASSSGTGAPQNEKLFF.

This clone showed up just a few times. The V call is TRBV28, the J call TRBJ2-7; 7 bases line up with TRBD2. Trimming cost V 3 bases and J 2 bases; bases outside gene matches: 13. Germline CDR1 MDHEN, CDR2 SYDVKM. The CDR3 length is 17 residues. The CDR3 protein is CASSFKVGEGRAYEQYF. CDR3 coding DNA: TGTGCCAGCAGTTTTAAAGTTGGGGAGGGAAGGGCCTACGAGCAGTACTTC.

The chain combines TRBV2 with TRBJ2-1, with TRBD1 matching 9 bases. Trimming removed 7 bases from V and 4 bases from J; junction bases left unmatched: 5. This CDR3 region has 14 residues. Germline V gives CDR1 SNHLY, CDR2 FYNNEI. CDR3 coding DNA: TGTGCCAGCATGGAAGGGACAGGGTACAATGAGCAGTTCTTC. Residues: CASMEGTGYNEQFF.

About this clone: Other DNA sequences from this sample encode an identical CDR3 as well. The gene calls are TRBV5-1 and TRBJ2-3; D gene uncertain. V was cut by 0 bases and J by 5 bases, with 4 bases left in between. This CDR3 spans 12 amino acids. CDR1 and CDR2 from the germline V gene are SGHRS and YFSETQ. CDR3 protein: CASSLAGDTQYF. As DNA, the CDR3 is TGCGCCAGCAGCTTGGCGGGAGATACGCAGTATTTT.

The chain uses TRBV9 and TRBJ2-3, with D possibly TRBD2 on 7 matching bases. Trimming removed 0 bases at V and 4 bases at J, with 9 bases between. Per the germline V gene, CDR1 is SGDLS and CDR2 is YYNGEE. The CDR3 runs to 14 residues. The CDR3 loop reads CASSVVGGPDTQYF. The DNA of the CDR3 is TGTGCCAGCAGCGTAGTGGGGGGGCCAGATACGCAGTATTTT.

This chain joins TRBV7-7 and TRBJ2-5, with 10 bases matching TRBD2. Germline CDR1 and CDR2: SSHAT and FNYEAQ (reference sequence). The CDR3 consists of 15 residues. V dropped 5 bases and J dropped 5; count of bases not matched to a gene: 8. The chain's CDR3 is CASSATPAGGETQYF. The CDR3 DNA reads as TGTGCCAGCAGCGCGACCCCAGCGGGGGGGGAGACCCAGTACTTC.

The chain uses TRBV7-8 and TRBJ2-3, with 8 bases aligning to TRBD2. Germline CDR1 SGHVS, CDR2 FQNEAQ. J lost 4 bases, V lost 4 bases, and 4 bases had no gene match. This CDR3 spans 14 amino acids. The CDR3 here is CASSWAGGPDTQYF. CDR3 DNA sequence: TGTGCCAGCAGCTGGGCGGGGGGCCCAGATACGCAGTATTTT.

This clone showed up many times. The chain recombines TRBV4-1 with TRBJ1-2; possible D gene TRBD1, 5 bases. The CDR3 loop spans 14 amino acids. Germline V gene sequence: CDR1 MGHRA, CDR2 YSYEKL. Trimming took 2 bases from V and 5 from J, leaving 12 bases between them. The CDR3 loop reads CASSQPQGFYGYTF. The CDR3 nucleotides are TGCGCCAGCAGCCAACCCCAGGGTTTTTATGGCTACACCTTC.

Only one count was recorded for this clone. The chain joins TRBV19 to TRBJ2-3; D might be TRBD2 (5 bases). The CDR3 has 14 residues. Germline lookup yields CDR1 LNHDA and CDR2 SQIVND (reference sequence). V shed 4 bases and J shed 1 base, with 9 bases lying between them. The CDR3 loop is CASSSERGTDTQYF. The CDR3 coding sequence is TGTGCCAGTAGTAGCGAGAGGGGCACAGATACGCAGTATTTT. The entire variable domain, with the rest obtained from reference TRBV19 and TRBJ2-3, is as follows: DGGITQSPKYLFRKEGQNVTLSCEQNLNHDAMYWYRQDPGQGLRLIYYSQIVNDFQKGDIAEGYSVSREKKESFPLTVTSAQKNPTAFYLCASSSERGTDTQYFGPGTRLTVL.

The DNA of the CDR3 is TGTGCCAGTAGTCCCCCAGGGACAGGGGGAAGTGGCTACACCTTC. Translation: CASSPPGTGGSGYTF. The V call is TRBV19, the J call TRBJ1-2, with 11 bases matching TRBD1. CDR1 is LNHDA and CDR2 is SQIVND in the germline V gene (reference sequence). This CDR3 region has 15 residues. V lost 5 bases, J lost 7 bases, and 9 bases stayed unmatched.

The chain joins TRBV5-1 to TRBJ1-1; TRBD1 matches at 8 bases. The junction had 12 bases not matched to a gene; V was cut back by 1 base and J by 4 bases. This CDR3 region has 17 residues. Germline CDR1 reads SGHRS; CDR2 reads YFSETQ. This chain's CDR3 is CASSLSQGATMGTEAFF. The CDR3 DNA sequence: TGCGCCAGCAGCTTGTCTCAGGGGGCGACCATGGGCACTGAAGCTTTCTTT.

The chain combines TRBV28 with TRBJ1-5; TRBD1 matches 8 bases. With V trimmed by 5 bases and J by 5 bases, 8 bases remained unmatched. The CDR3 runs to 15 residues. Germline CDR1 reads MDHEN; CDR2 reads SYDVKM. This chain's CDR3 is CASSPRTGTDQPQHF. The CDR3 bases are TGTGCCAGCAGTCCCAGGACAGGGACCGATCAGCCCCAGCATTTT.

The chain combines TRBV2 with TRBJ2-3, with 7 bases fitting TRBD2. The CDR3 loop spans 17 amino acids. With V trimmed by 7 bases and J by 0 bases, 13 bases remained unmatched. Germline V gene data show CDR1 as SNHLY and CDR2 as FYNNEI. For the CDR3, the DNA is TGTGCCAGCACAATCCCTCAAGGGAGGGGAAGCACAGATACGCAGTATTTT. Protein product: CASTIPQGRGSTDTQYF. The variable domain in full, completed from reference TRBV2 and TRBJ2-3, reads EPEVTQTPSHQVTQMGQEVILRCVPISNHLYFYWYRQILGQKVEFLVSFYNNEISEKSEIFDDQFSVERPDGSNFTLKIRSTKLEDSAMYFCASTIPQGRGSTDTQYFGPGTRLTVL.

The chain links TRBV11-3 to TRBJ1-1; D perhaps matches TRBD1 (5 bases). The CDR3 contains 13 residues. The V end was cut by 3 bases, the J end by 4 bases, with 9 bases between. Germline V lookup: CDR1 SGHNT, CDR2 YENEEA. The CDR3 bases are TGTGCCAGCAGCTTCAGGGAGGGCACTGAAGCTTTCTTT. This translates into CASSFREGTEAFF.